This T cell receptor (beta chain) is from a study of Graves' ophthalmopathy and Graves' hyperthyroidism. Germline V gene lookup returns CDR1 KGHDR and CDR2 SFDVKD. V dropped 5 bases and J dropped 1 base, with 10 bases sitting between them. This CDR3 has 14 amino acids. The study amplified TCR beta CDR3 regions using RNA transcripts. First-round RT-PCR employed HTBI primers, with a second-round multiplex PCR after it. TCRdb re-derived calls from the multiplex PCR reads in MiXCR, one entry per CDR3 protein. Altogether hundreds of thousands of distinct CDR3 sequences are present, over 20% being singletons, with the ten largest covering approximately 7.7%.

This receptor was identified in a young woman with stable Graves' hyperthyroidism. Some clones in this sample may be carry-over from other donors' samples. Sequenced material: peripheral blood. The V and J genes are TRBV24-1 and TRBJ2-5; D possibly uses TRBD1 or TRBD2 (5 bases each). The CDR3 region has the DNA TGTGCCACCAGTGGGTGGGGGTTCCAAGAGACCCAGTACTTC. It specifies CATSGWGFQETQYF.